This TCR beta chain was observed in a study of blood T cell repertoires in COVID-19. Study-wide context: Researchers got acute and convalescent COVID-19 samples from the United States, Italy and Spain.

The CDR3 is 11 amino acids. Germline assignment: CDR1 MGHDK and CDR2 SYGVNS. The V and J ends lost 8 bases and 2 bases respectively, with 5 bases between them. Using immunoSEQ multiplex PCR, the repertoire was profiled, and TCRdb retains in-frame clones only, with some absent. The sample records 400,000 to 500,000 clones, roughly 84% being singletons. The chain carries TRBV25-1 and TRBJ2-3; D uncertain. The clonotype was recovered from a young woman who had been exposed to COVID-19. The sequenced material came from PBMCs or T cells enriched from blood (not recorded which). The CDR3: CASSYTDTQYF. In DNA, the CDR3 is TGTGCCAGCTCCTACACAGATACGCAGTATTTT. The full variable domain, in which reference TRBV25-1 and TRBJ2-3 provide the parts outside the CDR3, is EADIYQTPRYLVIGTGKKITLECSQTMGHDKMYWYQQDPGMELHLIHYSYGVNSTEKGDLSSESTVSRIRTEHFPLTLESARPSHTSQYLCASSYTDTQYFGPGTRLTVL.